One and the same sample provided the 29 T cell receptor beta chains below, sequenced in a study of CD8+ T cells in alopecia areata. Treatment noted: oral pan-JAK inhibitor, 5-10 mg twice daily. cDNA serving as the sequencing template came from extracted, reverse transcribed RNA. Sequencing was performed with immunoSEQ multiplex PCR; in TCRdb, only in-frame clones are kept and a portion is missing. This table holds roughly 110,000 clones, roughly 84% found once. This specimen was CD8+ T cells sorted from blood, taken at week 24, from a patient treated with tofacitinib. The receptors here all came from a human donor with alopecia areata.

V is TRBV23-1 and J is TRBJ2-7; a weak D match, TRBD1 (5 bases). Being an ORF, TRBV23-1 has a function that is uncertain. The V end was cut by 6 bases, the J end by 2 bases, with 20 bases between. CDR3 length: 16 residues. The CDR3 nucleotides read TGCGCCAGCAGGCCTAAGGGGCTTCCCGAGACCTACGAGCAGTACTTC. This sequence encodes CASRPKGLPETYEQYF.

The gene calls are TRBV7-9 and TRBJ2-5; no clear D. The CDR3 sequence is 15 residues long. CDR1 is SEHNR, CDR2 FQNEAQ, per germline (reference sequence). Trimming took 4 bases from V and 4 from J, leaving 16 bases between them. This chain's CDR3 is CASSSRGRNTETQYF. The CDR3 DNA follows: TGTGCCAGCAGCTCTAGAGGACGGAATACAGAGACCCAGTACTTC.

The CDR3 DNA reads as TGTGCCCAAACGGACCCCGAGACTAGCACAGATACGCAGTATTTT. Its translation is CAQTDPETSTDTQYF. The V call is TRBV2, the J call TRBJ2-3; D unclear. The germline gives CDR1 SNHLY, CDR2 FYNNEI. This CDR3 has 15 residues. V shed 11 bases and J shed 0 bases, with 18 bases lying between them.

The chain has TRBV19 and TRBJ1-2; possibly TRBD1 for D (5 bases). Germline CDR1 is LNHDA and CDR2 is SQIVND (reference sequence). The CDR3 is 12 residues long. Trimming removed 3 bases at V and 8 bases at J, with 10 bases between. The CDR3 DNA reads as TGTGCCAGTAGTATGGACAATATCGGCTACACCTTC. Translated, it gives CASSMDNIGYTF.

In its sample, this clone was seen once. The V call is TRBV6-6, the J call TRBJ2-4, with TRBD1 matching 8 bases. Germline values: CDR1 MNHNY, CDR2 SVGAGI (reference sequence). This CDR3 has 15 residues. Trimming took 6 bases from V and 8 from J; bases not matched to a gene: 12. CDR3 loop: CASSDSGGGVDIQYF. Written as DNA, the CDR3 is TGTGCCAGCAGCGATTCAGGGGGCGGAGTAGACATTCAGTACTTC.

The chain carries TRBV7-9 and TRBJ2-2; D gene unclear. Trimming took 0 bases from V and 9 from J, leaving 8 bases between them. The CDR3 covers 13 residues. Germline CDR1 and CDR2: SEHNR and FQNEAQ (reference sequence). The CDR3 nucleotides are TGTGCCAGCAGCTTAGCGTCGGCTAGGGAGCTGTTTTTT. Translated, it gives CASSLASARELFF.

The chain combines TRBV4-1 with TRBJ2-7, with D maybe TRBD2 (6 bases). The CDR3 loop spans 17 amino acids. V dropped 0 bases and J dropped 0 bases, with 15 bases sitting between them. Per germline, CDR1 MGHRA and CDR2 YSYEKL. CDR3 region: CASSQEHEVGSSYEQYF. As DNA, the CDR3 is TGCGCCAGCAGCCAAGAGCACGAGGTCGGGAGCTCCTACGAGCAGTACTTC.

This clone showed up just a few times. The V gene is TRBV9, the J gene TRBJ2-7; possibly TRBD1 for D (6 bases). Looked up from germline, CDR1 is SGDLS and CDR2 is YYNGEE. This CDR3 is built from 15 residues. The germline V and J ends were trimmed by 3 bases and 0 bases, with 13 bases remaining between them. The CDR3 loop reads CASSALDSDSYEQYF. In DNA form, the CDR3 reads TGTGCCAGCAGCGCCTTGGACAGCGACTCCTACGAGCAGTACTTC. Drawing the rest from reference TRBV9 and TRBJ2-7, the complete variable domain is DSGVTQTPKHLITATGQRVTLRCSPRSGDLSVYWYQQSLDQGLQFLIQYYNGEERAKGNILERFSAQQFPDLHSELNLSSLELGDSALYFCASSALDSDSYEQYFGPGTRLTVT.

This clone was recorded a few times. The chain employs TRBV7-2 and TRBJ2-7, with D hard to call. Deletions cut 5 bases from V and 3 bases from J, with 11 bases between. The CDR3 is made up of 13 amino acids. Germline CDR1 SGHTA, CDR2 FQGNSA. The CDR3 region is CASSPEAIYEQYF. The CDR3 DNA sequence: TGTGCCAGCAGCCCAGAGGCGATCTACGAGCAGTACTTC.

The chain is built from TRBV13 and TRBJ2-4, with D perhaps TRBD1 or TRBD2 (7 bases each). CDR1 is PRHDT, CDR2 FYEKMQ, per germline (reference sequence). V was pared by 3 bases and J by 8 bases, with 14 bases between. The CDR3 totals 14 residues. CDR3 loop: CASSFRQGGDIQYF. The CDR3 DNA reads TGTGCCAGCAGCTTCCGACAGGGAGGGGACATTCAGTACTTC.

This chain connects TRBV4-3 to TRBJ2-3; D is tentatively TRBD1 or TRBD2 (5 bases each). Deletions cut 4 bases from V and 3 bases from J, with 29 bases between. The CDR3 covers 20 residues. Germline CDR1 is LGHNA and CDR2 is YSLEER. This CDR3 reads CASSPRGPWASSKRTDTQYF. CDR3 DNA sequence: TGCGCCAGCAGCCCCCGGGGCCCTTGGGCTAGTAGTAAGCGAACAGATACGCAGTATTTT.

V and J are TRBV19 and TRBJ2-1, with 8 bases lining up with TRBD1. The CDR3 runs to 12 residues. Per the germline V gene, CDR1 is LNHDA and CDR2 is SQIVND (reference sequence). The V gene end was trimmed by 8 bases and the J gene end by 6 bases; junction bases not matched to a gene: 3. CDR3 DNA sequence: TGTGCCAGTCGGACAGGGACCAATGAGCAGTTCTTC. Its translation: CASRTGTNEQFF.

V usage is TRBV5-6 and J usage is TRBJ2-2, with 8 bases lining up with TRBD1. Germline V gene sequence: CDR1 SGHDT, CDR2 YYEEEE. This CDR3 is built from 16 residues. J gave up 6 bases and V 2 bases, and 9 bases lay outside the gene matches. The CDR3: CASSLSAGGRSGELFF. CDR3 nucleotides: TGTGCCAGCAGCTTATCGGCAGGGGGCCGTTCCGGGGAGCTGTTTTTT.

The chain links TRBV30 to TRBJ2-4; tentative D call: TRBD2 (6 bases). Germline CDR1 reads GTSNPN; CDR2 reads SVGIG (reference sequence). The CDR3 is 11 residues long. Trimming took 1 base from V and 8 from J, leaving 6 bases between them. In DNA, the CDR3 is TGTGCCTGGAGTGGGGGGGACATTCAGTACTTC. Its translation: CAWSGGDIQYF. Combining the CDR3 with reference TRBV30 and TRBJ2-4 gives the whole variable domain SQTIHQWPATLVQPVGSPLSLECTVEGTSNPNLYWYRQAAGRGLQLLFYSVGIGQISSEVPQNLSASRPQDRQFILSSKKLLLSDSGFYLCAWSGGDIQYFGAGTRLSVL.

The chain joins TRBV10-3 to TRBJ2-7; 8 bases line up with TRBD2. J was trimmed by 1 base and V by 10 bases; bases with no gene match: 12. Germline loops: CDR1 ENHRY, CDR2 SYGVKD. There are 15 residues in the CDR3. The CDR3: CATTGASGGSYEQYF. CDR3 in DNA: TGTGCCACGACCGGGGCCAGCGGGGGATCCTACGAGCAGTACTTC.

This chain links TRBV19 with TRBJ1-1; D is unclear. This CDR3 contains 12 residues. CDR1 is LNHDA and CDR2 is SQIVND in the germline V gene (reference sequence). V was shortened by 11 bases and J by 1 base, with 11 bases between the two germline ends. The DNA of the CDR3 is TGTGCCTCTGGACCGCCGAACACTGAAGCTTTCTTT. Its protein is CASGPPNTEAFF.

The gene calls are TRBV4-3 and TRBJ1-3; D remains unclear. The V end lost 0 bases, the J end lost 0 bases, and 12 bases lay between the germline ends. In germline, CDR1 is LGHNA, CDR2 YSLEER. This CDR3 spans 17 amino acids. The CDR3 sequence: CASSQDPAVGSGNTIYF. CDR3 nucleotides: TGCGCCAGCAGCCAAGATCCGGCAGTCGGCTCTGGAAACACCATATATTTT.

The rearrangement joins TRBV19 to TRBJ1-5; D not resolved. CDR3 length equals 12 residues. The V gene lost 6 bases and the J gene lost 8 bases, with 11 bases spanning the gap. CDR1 and CDR2 from the germline V gene are LNHDA and SQIVND (reference sequence). CDR3 in DNA: TGTGCCAGTAGGAACGACCAGGAGCCCCAGCATTTT. This translates into CASRNDQEPQHF.

The V call is TRBV9, the J call TRBJ2-1; TRBD1 aligns across 10 bases. Losses at the gene ends were 6 bases for V and 5 bases for J; bases not matched to a gene: 5. The CDR3 spans 14 residues. Germline V gene data show CDR1 as SGDLS and CDR2 as YYNGEE. CDR3: CASNRDRGHNEQFF. The CDR3 DNA follows: TGTGCCAGCAACCGGGACAGGGGCCACAATGAGCAGTTCTTC.

This chain connects TRBV4-3 to TRBJ1-5; 9 bases agree with TRBD1. Trimming cost V 0 bases and J 5 bases; bases outside gene matches: 2. There are 15 residues in the CDR3. CDR1 is LGHNA, CDR2 YSLEER, per germline. This CDR3 is CASSQEDRGDQPQHF. The CDR3 coding sequence is TGCGCCAGCAGCCAAGAGGACAGGGGCGATCAGCCCCAGCATTTT.

The V call is TRBV29-1, the J call TRBJ2-1; 9 bases align to TRBD1. CDR1 SQVTM and CDR2 ANQGSEA come from the germline V gene. V gave up 7 bases and J gave up 2 bases; unmatched junction bases: 3. The CDR3 spans 13 residues. The CDR3, as DNA: TGCAGCGCATGGGACAGGGCCTACAATGAGCAGTTCTTC. Translation gives CSAWDRAYNEQFF.

The chain carries TRBV2 and TRBJ1-4, with D tentatively TRBD1 (6 bases). Germline V CDR1 and CDR2: SNHLY, FYNNEI. The V and J ends lost 1 base and 5 bases respectively, with 14 bases between them. The CDR3 is made up of 16 amino acids. The CDR3 sequence: CASSEGPGGVNEKLFF. CDR3 coding DNA: TGTGCCAGCAGTGAAGGACCTGGGGGCGTCAATGAAAAACTGTTTTTT.

The chain's CDR3 is CASSLAGSEAFF. The CDR3 nucleotides read TGTGCCAGCAGCTTGGCCGGCTCTGAAGCTTTCTTT. The chain is built from TRBV5-4 and TRBJ1-1, with D uncertain. The CDR3 is made up of 12 amino acids. Germline V lookup: CDR1 SGHNT, CDR2 YYREEE (reference sequence). V was shortened by 0 bases and J by 6 bases, with 6 bases between the two germline ends.

The genes are TRBV6-5 and TRBJ2-2; D perhaps matches TRBD1 (6 bases). Per the germline V gene, CDR1 is MNHEY and CDR2 is SVGAGI. CDR3 length equals 15 residues. V lost 0 bases and J 3 bases, leaving 8 bases between the germline ends. The CDR3 loop reads CASSYSKGDTGELFF. The CDR3 coding sequence is TGTGCCAGCAGTTACTCGAAGGGGGACACCGGGGAGCTGTTTTTT.

The chain couples TRBV7-2 to TRBJ1-2; D uncertain. Germline CDR1 and CDR2: SGHTA and FQGNSA. The CDR3 extends over 12 amino acids. The V end lost 5 bases, the J end lost 5 bases, and 9 bases lay between the germline ends. The CDR3 DNA follows: TGTGCCAGCAGCGGAACAGAATATGGCTACACCTTC. Its protein product is CASSGTEYGYTF.

V is TRBV9 and J is TRBJ2-5, with a tentative D call TRBD1 (5 bases). Germline V gives CDR1 SGDLS, CDR2 YYNGEE. The V and J ends lost 3 bases and 4 bases respectively, with 10 bases between them. This CDR3 spans 13 amino acids. CDR3 coding DNA: TGTGCCAGCAGCGACCCGGACACAGAGACCCAGTACTTC. Protein product: CASSDPDTETQYF.

The chain has TRBV15 and TRBJ1-2; 7 positions agree with TRBD1. V was clipped by 4 bases and J by 8 bases; unmatched bases: 10. Germline V gene data show CDR1 as LNHNV and CDR2 as YYDKDF (reference sequence). This CDR3 region has 14 residues. CDR3 region: CATSNSTGLSGYTF. The CDR3 region has the DNA TGTGCCACCAGCAATTCGACAGGGTTGAGCGGCTACACCTTC.

V is TRBV5-6 and J is TRBJ2-7, with a weak D call TRBD2 (5 bases). V lost 4 bases to trimming and J lost 3 bases, with 17 bases between them. Germline CDR1 SGHDT, CDR2 YYEEEE. This CDR3 contains 15 residues. The CDR3 nucleotides read TGTGCCAGCAGCCTCACGTGGGGAGCCCGCTACGAGCAGTACTTC. Its protein is CASSLTWGARYEQYF.

The CDR3 DNA reads as TGTGCCAGCAGTCGTGGGGTCAATGAGCAGTTCTTC. This translates into CASSRGVNEQFF. The V gene is TRBV27, the J gene TRBJ2-1; D unclear. CDR1 is MNHEY, CDR2 SMNVEV, per germline (reference sequence). CDR3 length: 12 residues. Trimming cost V 5 bases and J 6 bases, with 8 bases left between them.